Sequencing of this T cell receptor beta chain was carried out in a study of CD8 T cells in ankylosing spondylitis (dated by TCRdb to 2016 to 2017). Regarding the study in general: To find TCR variants linked to disease, the study profiled T cell receptor beta repertoires in ankylosing spondylitis patients and healthy donors. The full study cohort comprised around 25 ankylosing spondylitis patients and 85 to 120 healthy donors. Peripheral blood was sampled, and synovial fluid was additionally collected from ankylosing spondylitis patients.

As for this clonotype: Its cognate antigen has yet to be identified. No much larger clonotype is one base removed from it; base qualities were not supplied.

On the study overall, not on this receptor specifically: A TCR beta motif made up of fewer than 10 highly homologous amino acid variants appeared to be characteristic of blood from ankylosing spondylitis patients. The disease-linked clones had a CD8+ phenotype and were found at relatively low frequencies in peripheral blood. Some TCR beta motif variants had previously been reported in synovial fluid and blood of reactive arthritis patients, which suggested common disease-initiation mechanisms. The disease-linked clones were reported to be significantly enriched in matched synovial fluid samples from ankylosing spondylitis patients.

Sequencing instrument: Illumina HiSeq 2500. Quantitative 5'-RACE with molecular barcodes was used to prepare TCR beta libraries. Per the authors' processing: A new computational method based on a probabilistic model of VDJ rearrangement was used to identify disease-linked TCR variants. The raw public data were reprocessed by TCRdb itself: fastp quality trimming at Q25, MiXCR clonotype calling, in-frame beta chains only. Each CDR3 protein appears once, grouped with its most common genes and DNA. TCRdb's processing, not the authors', yielded these V and J calls. For this sample the table gives 450,000 to 550,000 distinct CDR3 sequences, of which over 4% were detected only once. Approximately 4% of the sample rests with the top ten. The cysteine opens and the phenylalanine closes a CDR3 of 19 amino acids. Only the CDR3 part of the read is kept: 57 bases, read in frame from the first base. CDR1 KGHDR and CDR2 SFDVKD were looked up in the germline V gene. At the junction V is shortened by 0 bases and J by 0 bases; bases outside the gene matches: 4.

This sequence was found in a male donor with ankylosing spondylitis. Material for sequencing was blood, either unsorted or a sorted T cell fraction (not recorded which). The rearrangement joined TRBV24-1 to TRBJ2-1, with TRBD2 identical over 13 junction bases. CDR3 region: CATSDLGTSGKSSYNEQFF. The DNA is as follows: TGTGCCACCAGTGATTTGGGGACTAGCGGGAAGAGCTCCTACAATGAGCAGTTCTTC.